This T cell receptor beta chain was sequenced during a study of cytomegalovirus exposure and HLA in healthy donors. Across the whole study: Around 180 million T cells yielded roughly 120 million unique TCR beta sequences, as an earlier analysis found.

Study-level results: It was approximately 150 TCR beta chains that were listed as cytomegalovirus-associated. Accurate prediction of most subjects' HLA-A and HLA-B alleles from TCR beta sequences was reported.

Notes on this clone: Its target is not known.

This CDR3 region has 16 residues. The germline CDR1 and CDR2 sequences are SQVTM and ANQGSEA. Trimming took off 6 bases at V and 10 bases at J, with 28 bases between the two ends. A multiplex PCR was run with 60 Vbeta primers and 13 Jbeta primers. Sequenced by immunoSEQ multiplex PCR; TCRdb stores in-frame clones only, minus some. Among 100,000 to 150,000 clones listed, around 83% were seen once. The clonotype originates from a man over 45 in good health and CMV-seronegative. The rearrangement uses TRBV29-1 and TRBJ2-1; weak D call: TRBD1 (5 bases). The sequencing input was PBMCs. CDR3 residues: CSVIPGQGDSPLEQFF. CDR3 DNA sequence: TGCAGCGTCATACCGGGCCAGGGTGACTCGCCCCTGGAGCAGTTCTTC.